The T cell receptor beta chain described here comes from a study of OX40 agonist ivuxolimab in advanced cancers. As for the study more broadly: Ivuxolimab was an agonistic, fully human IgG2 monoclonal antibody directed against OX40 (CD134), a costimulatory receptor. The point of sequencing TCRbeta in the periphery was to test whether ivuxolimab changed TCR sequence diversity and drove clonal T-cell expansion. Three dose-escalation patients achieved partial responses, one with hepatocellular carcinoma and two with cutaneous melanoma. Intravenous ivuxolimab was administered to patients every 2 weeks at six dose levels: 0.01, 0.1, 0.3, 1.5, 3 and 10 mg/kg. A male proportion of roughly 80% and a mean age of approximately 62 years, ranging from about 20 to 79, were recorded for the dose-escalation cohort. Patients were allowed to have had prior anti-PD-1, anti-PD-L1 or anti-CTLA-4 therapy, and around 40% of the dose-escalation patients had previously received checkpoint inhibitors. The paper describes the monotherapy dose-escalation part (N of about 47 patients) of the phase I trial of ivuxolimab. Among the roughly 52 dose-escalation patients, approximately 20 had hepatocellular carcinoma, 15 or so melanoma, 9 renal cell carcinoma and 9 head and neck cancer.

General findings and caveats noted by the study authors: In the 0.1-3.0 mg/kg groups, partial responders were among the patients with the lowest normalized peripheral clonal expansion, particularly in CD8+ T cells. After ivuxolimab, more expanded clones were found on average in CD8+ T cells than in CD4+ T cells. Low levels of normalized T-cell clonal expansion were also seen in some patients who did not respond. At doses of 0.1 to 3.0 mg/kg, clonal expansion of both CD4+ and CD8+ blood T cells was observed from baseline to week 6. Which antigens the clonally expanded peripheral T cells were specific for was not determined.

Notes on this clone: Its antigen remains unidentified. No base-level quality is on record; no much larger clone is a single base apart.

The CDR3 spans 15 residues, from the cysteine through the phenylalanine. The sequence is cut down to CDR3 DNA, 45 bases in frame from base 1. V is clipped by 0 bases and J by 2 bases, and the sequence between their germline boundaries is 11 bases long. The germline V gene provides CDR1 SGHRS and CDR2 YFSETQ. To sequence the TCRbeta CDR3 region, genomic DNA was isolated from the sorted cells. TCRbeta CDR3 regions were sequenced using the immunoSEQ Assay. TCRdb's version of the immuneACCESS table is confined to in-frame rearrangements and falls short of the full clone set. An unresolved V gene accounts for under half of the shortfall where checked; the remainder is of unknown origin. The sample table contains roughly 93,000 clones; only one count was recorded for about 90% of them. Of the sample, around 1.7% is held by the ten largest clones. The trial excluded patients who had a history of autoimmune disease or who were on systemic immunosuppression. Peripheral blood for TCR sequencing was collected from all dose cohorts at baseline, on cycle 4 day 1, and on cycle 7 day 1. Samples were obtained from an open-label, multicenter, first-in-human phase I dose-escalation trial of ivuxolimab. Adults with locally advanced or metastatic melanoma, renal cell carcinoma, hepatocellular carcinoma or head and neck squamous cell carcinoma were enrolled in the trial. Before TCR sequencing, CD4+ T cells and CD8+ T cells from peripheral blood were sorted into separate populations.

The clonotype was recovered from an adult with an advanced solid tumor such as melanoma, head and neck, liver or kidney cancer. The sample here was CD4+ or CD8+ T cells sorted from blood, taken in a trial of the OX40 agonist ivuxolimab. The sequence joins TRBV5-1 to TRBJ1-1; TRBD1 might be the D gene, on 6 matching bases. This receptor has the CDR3 CASSLESGANTEAFF. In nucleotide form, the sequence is TGCGCCAGCAGCTTGGAATCGGGGGCAAACACTGAAGCTTTCTTT.